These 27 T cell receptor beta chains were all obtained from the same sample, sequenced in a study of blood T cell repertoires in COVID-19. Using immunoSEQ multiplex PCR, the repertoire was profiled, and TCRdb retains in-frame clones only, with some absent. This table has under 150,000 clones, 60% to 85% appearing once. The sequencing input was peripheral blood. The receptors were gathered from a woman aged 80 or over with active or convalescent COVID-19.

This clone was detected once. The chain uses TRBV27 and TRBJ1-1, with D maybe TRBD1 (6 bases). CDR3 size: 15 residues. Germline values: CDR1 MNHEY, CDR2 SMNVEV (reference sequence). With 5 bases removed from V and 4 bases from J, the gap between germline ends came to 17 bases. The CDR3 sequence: CASSEDRLDGTEAFF. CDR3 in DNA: TGTGCCAGCAGTGAGGACAGACTGGATGGCACTGAAGCTTTCTTT.

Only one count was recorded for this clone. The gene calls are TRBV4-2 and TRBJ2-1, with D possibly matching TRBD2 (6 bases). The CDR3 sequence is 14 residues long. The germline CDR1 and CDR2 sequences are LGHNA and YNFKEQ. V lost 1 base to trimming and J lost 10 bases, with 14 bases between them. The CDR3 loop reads CASSQVYGGEEQFF. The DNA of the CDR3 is TGTGCCAGCAGCCAAGTTTACGGGGGTGAGGAGCAGTTCTTC.

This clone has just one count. CDR3 DNA: TGCGCCAGCAGTCCGGGGATGAACACCGGGGAGCTGTTTTTT. It codes for CASSPGMNTGELFF. J is TRBJ2-2 and V is TRBV10-1; D perhaps matches TRBD2 (5 bases). Looked up from germline, CDR1 is WNHNN and CDR2 is SYGVQD (reference sequence). V lost 5 bases and J 1 base, leaving 8 bases between the germline ends. This CDR3 spans 14 amino acids.

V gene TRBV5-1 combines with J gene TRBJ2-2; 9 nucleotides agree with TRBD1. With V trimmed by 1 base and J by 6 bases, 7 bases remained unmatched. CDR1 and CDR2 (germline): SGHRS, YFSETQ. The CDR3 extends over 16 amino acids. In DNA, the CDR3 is TGCGCCAGCAGCTTGAGTGGACAGGGGATCTCCGGGGAGCTGTTTTTT. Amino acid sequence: CASSLSGQGISGELFF.

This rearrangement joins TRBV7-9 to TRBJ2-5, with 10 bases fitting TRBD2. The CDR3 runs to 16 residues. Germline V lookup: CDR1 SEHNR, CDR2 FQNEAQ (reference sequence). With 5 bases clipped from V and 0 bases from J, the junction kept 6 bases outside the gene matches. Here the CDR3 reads CASSRRTSGNQETQYF. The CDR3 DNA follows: TGTGCCAGCAGCCGCCGGACTAGCGGAAACCAAGAGACCCAGTACTTC.

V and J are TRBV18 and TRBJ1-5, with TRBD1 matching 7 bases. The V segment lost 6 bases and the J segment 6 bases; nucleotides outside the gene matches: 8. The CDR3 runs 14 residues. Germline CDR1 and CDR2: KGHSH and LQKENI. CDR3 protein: CASSADRAFQPQHF. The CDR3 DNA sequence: TGTGCCAGCTCCGCCGACAGGGCCTTTCAGCCCCAGCATTTT.

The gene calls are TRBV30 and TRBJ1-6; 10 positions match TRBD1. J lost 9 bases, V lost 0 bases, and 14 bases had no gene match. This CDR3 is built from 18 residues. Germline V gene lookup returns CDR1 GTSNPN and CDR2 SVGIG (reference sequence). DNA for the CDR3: TGTGCCTGGAGTGTGTACAACATTCCGGGACAGGGGATTTCACCCCTCCACTTT. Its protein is CAWSVYNIPGQGISPLHF.

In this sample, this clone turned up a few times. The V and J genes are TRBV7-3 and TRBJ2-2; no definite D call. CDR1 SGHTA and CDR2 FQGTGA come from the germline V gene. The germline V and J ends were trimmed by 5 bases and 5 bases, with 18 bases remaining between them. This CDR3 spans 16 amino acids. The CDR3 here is CASSPLAAVPTGELFF. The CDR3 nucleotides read TGTGCCAGCAGCCCACTTGCCGCTGTCCCGACCGGGGAGCTGTTTTTT.

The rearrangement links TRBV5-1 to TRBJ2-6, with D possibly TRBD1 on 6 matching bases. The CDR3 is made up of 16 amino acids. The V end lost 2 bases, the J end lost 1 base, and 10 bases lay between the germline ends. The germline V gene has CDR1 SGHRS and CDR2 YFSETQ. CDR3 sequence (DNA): TGCGCCAGCAGCTTAGGACAGTTATCTGGGGCCAACGTCCTGACTTTC. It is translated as CASSLGQLSGANVLTF.

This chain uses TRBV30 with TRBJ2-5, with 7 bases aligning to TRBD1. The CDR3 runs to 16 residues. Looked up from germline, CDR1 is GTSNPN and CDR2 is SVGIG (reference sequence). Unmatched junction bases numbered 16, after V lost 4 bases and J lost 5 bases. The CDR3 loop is CAWTFRVSRGNETQYF. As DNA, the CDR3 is TGTGCCTGGACATTCCGGGTGTCCAGGGGGAACGAGACCCAGTACTTC. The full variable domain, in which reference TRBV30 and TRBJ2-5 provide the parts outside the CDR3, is SQTIHQWPATLVQPVGSPLSLECTVEGTSNPNLYWYRQAAGRGLQLLFYSVGIGQISSEVPQNLSASRPQDRQFILSSKKLLLSDSGFYLCAWTFRVSRGNETQYFGPGTRLLVL.

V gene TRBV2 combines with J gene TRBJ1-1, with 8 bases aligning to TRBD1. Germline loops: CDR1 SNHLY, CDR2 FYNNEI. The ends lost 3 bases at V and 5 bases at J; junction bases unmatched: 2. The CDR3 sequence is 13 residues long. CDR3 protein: CASSDRGQTEAFF. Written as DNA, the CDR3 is TGTGCCAGCAGTGACAGGGGGCAAACTGAAGCTTTCTTT.

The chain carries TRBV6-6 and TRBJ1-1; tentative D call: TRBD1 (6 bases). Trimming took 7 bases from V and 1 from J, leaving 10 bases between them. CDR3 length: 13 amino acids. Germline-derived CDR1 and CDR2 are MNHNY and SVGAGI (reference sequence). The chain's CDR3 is CASKSTGNTEAFF. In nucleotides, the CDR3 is TGTGCCAGCAAGTCGACAGGGAACACTGAAGCTTTCTTT.

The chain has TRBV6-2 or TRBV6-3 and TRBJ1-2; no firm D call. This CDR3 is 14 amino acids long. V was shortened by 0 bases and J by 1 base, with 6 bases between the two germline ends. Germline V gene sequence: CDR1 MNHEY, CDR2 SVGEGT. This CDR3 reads CASSYSGSNYGYTF. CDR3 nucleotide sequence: TGTGCCAGCAGTTACTCAGGGAGTAACTATGGCTACACCTTC.

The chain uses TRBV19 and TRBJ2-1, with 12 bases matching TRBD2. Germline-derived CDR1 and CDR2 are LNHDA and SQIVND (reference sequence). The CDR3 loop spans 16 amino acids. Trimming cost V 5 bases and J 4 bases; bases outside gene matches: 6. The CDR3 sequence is CASSLAGGPIYNEQFF. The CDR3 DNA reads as TGTGCCAGTAGTCTAGCGGGGGGGCCGATTTACAATGAGCAGTTCTTC.

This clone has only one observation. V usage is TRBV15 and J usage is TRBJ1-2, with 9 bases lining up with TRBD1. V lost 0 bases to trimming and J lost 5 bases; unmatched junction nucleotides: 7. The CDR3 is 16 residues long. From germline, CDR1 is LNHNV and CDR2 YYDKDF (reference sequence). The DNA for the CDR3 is TGTGCCACCAGCAGAGATCTACAGGGGGCAGAGTATGGCTACACCTTC. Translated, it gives CATSRDLQGAEYGYTF.

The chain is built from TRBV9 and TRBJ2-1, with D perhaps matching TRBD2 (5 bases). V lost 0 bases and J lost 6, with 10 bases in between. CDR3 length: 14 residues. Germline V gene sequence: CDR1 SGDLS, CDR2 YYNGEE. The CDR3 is CASSVEWTSNEQFF. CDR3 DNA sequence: TGTGCCAGCAGCGTAGAATGGACTTCCAATGAGCAGTTCTTC.

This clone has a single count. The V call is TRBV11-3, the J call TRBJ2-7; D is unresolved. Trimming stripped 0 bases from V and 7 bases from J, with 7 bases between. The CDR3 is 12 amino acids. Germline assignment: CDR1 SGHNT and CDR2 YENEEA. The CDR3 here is CASSLDRGEQYF. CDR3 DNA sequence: TGTGCCAGCAGCTTAGACAGAGGTGAGCAGTACTTC.

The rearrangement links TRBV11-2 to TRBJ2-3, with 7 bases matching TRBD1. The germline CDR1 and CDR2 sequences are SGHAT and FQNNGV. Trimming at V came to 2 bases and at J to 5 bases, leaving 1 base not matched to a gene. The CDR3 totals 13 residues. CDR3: CASSLTGVDTQYF. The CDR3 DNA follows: TGTGCCAGCAGCTTAACAGGGGTAGATACGCAGTATTTT.

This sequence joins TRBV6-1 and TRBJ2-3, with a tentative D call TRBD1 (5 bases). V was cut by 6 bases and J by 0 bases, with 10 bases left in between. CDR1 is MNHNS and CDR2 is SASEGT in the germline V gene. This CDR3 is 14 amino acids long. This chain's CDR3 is CASRPRQSTDTQYF. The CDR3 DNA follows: TGTGCCAGCAGACCCAGACAGAGCACAGATACGCAGTATTTT.

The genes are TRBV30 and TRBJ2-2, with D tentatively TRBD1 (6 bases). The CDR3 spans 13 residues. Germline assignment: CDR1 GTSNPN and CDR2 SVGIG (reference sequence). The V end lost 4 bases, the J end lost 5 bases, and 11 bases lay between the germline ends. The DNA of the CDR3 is TGTGCCTGGACCAGGGGAATAACCGGGGAGCTGTTTTTT. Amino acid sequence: CAWTRGITGELFF.

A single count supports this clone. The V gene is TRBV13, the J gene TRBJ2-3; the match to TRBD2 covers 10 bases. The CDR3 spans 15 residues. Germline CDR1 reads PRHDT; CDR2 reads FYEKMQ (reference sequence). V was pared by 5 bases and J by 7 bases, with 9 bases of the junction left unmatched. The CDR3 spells CASSLRTSGTNTQYF. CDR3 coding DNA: TGTGCCAGCAGCCTAAGGACTAGCGGAACTAATACGCAGTATTTT.

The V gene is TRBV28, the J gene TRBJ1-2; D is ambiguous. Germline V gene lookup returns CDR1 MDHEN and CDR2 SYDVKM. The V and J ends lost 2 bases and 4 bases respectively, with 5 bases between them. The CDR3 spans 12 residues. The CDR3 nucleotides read TGTGCCAGCAGTTTAGAGGTCTATGGCTACACCTTC. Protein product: CASSLEVYGYTF.

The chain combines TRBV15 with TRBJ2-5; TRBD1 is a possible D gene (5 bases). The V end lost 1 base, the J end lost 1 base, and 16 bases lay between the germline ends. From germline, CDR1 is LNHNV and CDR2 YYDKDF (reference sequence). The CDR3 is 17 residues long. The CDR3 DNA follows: TGTGCCACCAGCAGAGCCCCTTTTCAGGGTGGCCAAGAGACCCAGTACTTC. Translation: CATSRAPFQGGQETQYF.

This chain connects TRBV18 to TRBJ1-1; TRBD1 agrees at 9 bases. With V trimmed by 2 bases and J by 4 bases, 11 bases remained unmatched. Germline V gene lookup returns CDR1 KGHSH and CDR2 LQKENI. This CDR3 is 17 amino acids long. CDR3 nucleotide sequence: TGTGCCAGCTCACCAACTACACCGGGACAGGGTTTCACTGAAGCTTTCTTT. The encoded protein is CASSPTTPGQGFTEAFF.

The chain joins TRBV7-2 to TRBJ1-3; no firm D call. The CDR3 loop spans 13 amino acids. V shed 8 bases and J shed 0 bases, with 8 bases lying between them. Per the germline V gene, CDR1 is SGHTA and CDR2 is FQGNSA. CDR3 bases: TGTGCCAGCCGCAGCGGCTCTGGAAACACCATATATTTT. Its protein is CASRSGSGNTIYF.

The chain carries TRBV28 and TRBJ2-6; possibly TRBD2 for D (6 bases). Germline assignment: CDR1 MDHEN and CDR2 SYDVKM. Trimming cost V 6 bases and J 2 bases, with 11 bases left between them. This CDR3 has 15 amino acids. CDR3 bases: TGTGCCAGCAGGGAGGGGTCGGCTGGGGCCAACGTCCTGACTTTC. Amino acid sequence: CASREGSAGANVLTF.

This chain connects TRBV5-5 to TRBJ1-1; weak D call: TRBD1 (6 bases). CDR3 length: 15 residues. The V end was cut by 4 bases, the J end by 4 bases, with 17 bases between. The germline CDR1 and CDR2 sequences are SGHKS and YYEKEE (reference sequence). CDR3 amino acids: CASSPLGASSTEAFF. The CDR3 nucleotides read TGTGCCAGCAGCCCTCTGGGGGCGTCTAGCACTGAAGCTTTCTTT.